The 3 T cell receptor beta chains below come from one sample, sequenced in a study of CD8+CD57+ T cells in acquired aplastic anemia. CDR3 and TCR beta VDJ profiling relied on genomic DNA as the template. Via MiXCR, TCRdb re-called the reads, giving one row per CDR3 protein. The top ten hold 45% of the sample, which has about 170,000 distinct CDR3 sequences, roughly 63% seen once. The sample was sorted CD4+, CD8+, or CD8+CD57+ T cells (not recorded which) from PBMCs. The source is a human donor in good health.

This chain connects TRBV10-2 to TRBJ1-4, with D unclear. CDR3 length: 13 residues. V was trimmed by 2 bases and J by 8 bases, leaving 9 bases between them. Germline loops: CDR1 WSHSY, CDR2 SAAADI. The CDR3 reads CASSERGKEKLFF. As DNA, the CDR3 is TGCGCCAGCAGTGAGCGGGGTAAGGAAAAACTGTTTTTT.

The V and J genes are TRBV29-1 and TRBJ2-5, with a possible D match to TRBD2 (5 bases). CDR3 length equals 11 residues. CDR1 and CDR2 (germline): SQVTM, ANQGSEA. Trimming cost V 4 bases and J 5 bases, with 8 bases left between them. The CDR3 here is CSVAGVETQYF. The CDR3 DNA is TGCAGCGTTGCCGGGGTGGAGACCCAGTACTTC.

This clonotype was seen many times. This chain links TRBV6-1 with TRBJ2-7; D could derive from TRBD1 or TRBD2 (5 bases each). The V gene's germline CDR1 is MNHNS and CDR2 SASEGT. The germline V and J ends were trimmed by 9 bases and 1 base, with 16 bases remaining between them. The CDR3 has 14 residues. This CDR3 is CASMGVRNSYEQYF. For the CDR3, the DNA is TGTGCCAGTATGGGGGTCCGTAATTCCTACGAGCAGTACTTC.